The source of this T cell receptor beta chain is a study of identical twins. Points from the study as a whole: Low generation probability was overrepresented in out-of-frame alpha sequences shared by twins.

CDR1 and CDR2 (germline): DFQATT, SNEGSKA (reference sequence). The CDR3 is made up of 14 amino acids. The germline V and J ends were trimmed by 1 base and 1 base, with 8 bases remaining between them. TCRdb fed the 5' RACE reads into MiXCR, producing one record per CDR3 protein. The sample lists hundreds of thousands of distinct CDR3 sequences; more than 20% were seen once. As regards this clonotype: Its antigen is as yet unknown.

The sample also formed part of further work on T cells expressing NK-cell markers.

This chain connects TRBV20-1 to TRBJ2-1; D remains unclear. This clonotype was obtained from a woman aged 18-35 years in good health. Sequencing input: CD4+ T cells sorted from blood. Written as DNA, the CDR3 is TGCAGTGCTAGAGGATCCCTTTCCTACAATGAGCAGTTCTTC. This codes for CSARGSLSYNEQFF.